The 3 T cell receptor beta chains below all came from one sample that was sequenced in a study of blood T cell repertoires in COVID-19. TCRdb keeps only in-frame clones here, not all; method: immunoSEQ multiplex PCR. The repertoire has 110,000 to 150,000 clones, around 90% of them found once; the top ten carry about 1.7%. The sequenced material came from peripheral blood. The receptors were gathered from a woman between 50 and 59 years old with acute or convalescent COVID-19.

The chain links TRBV20-1 to TRBJ1-5; TRBD1 matches at 7 bases. There are 16 residues in the CDR3. Germline CDR1 DFQATT, CDR2 SNEGSKA (reference sequence). V was pared by 3 bases and J by 0 bases, with 8 bases of the junction left unmatched. The CDR3 reads CSASPEGQYSNQPQHF. The DNA of the CDR3 is TGCAGTGCTAGTCCCGAGGGACAGTATAGCAATCAGCCCCAGCATTTT.

The chain recombines TRBV7-6 with TRBJ2-1; 7 nucleotides match TRBD2. Trimming took 1 base from V and 3 from J; bases not matched to a gene: 3. Germline CDR1 SGHVS, CDR2 FNYEAQ. This CDR3 spans 15 amino acids. The CDR3 loop reads CASSLEVAGYNEQFF. CDR3 DNA: TGTGCCAGCAGCTTAGAGGTAGCGGGCTACAATGAGCAGTTCTTC. Supplemented by reference TRBV7-6 and TRBJ2-1, the full variable domain reads GAGVSQSPRYKVTKRGQDVALRCDPISGHVSLYWYRQALGQGPEFLTYFNYEAQQDKSGLPNDRFSAERPEGSISTLTIQRTEQRDSAMYRCASSLEVAGYNEQFFGPGTRLTVL.

The J gene is TRBJ2-7, the V gene TRBV20-1, with D perhaps matching TRBD1 (5 bases). The CDR3 loop spans 12 amino acids. Per the germline V gene, CDR1 is DFQATT and CDR2 is SNEGSKA (reference sequence). V was clipped by 3 bases and J by 5 bases, with 11 bases between them. The CDR3 DNA follows: TGCAGTGCTAGTAGGGGAATCCACGAGCAGTACTTC. Translating it yields CSASRGIHEQYF.